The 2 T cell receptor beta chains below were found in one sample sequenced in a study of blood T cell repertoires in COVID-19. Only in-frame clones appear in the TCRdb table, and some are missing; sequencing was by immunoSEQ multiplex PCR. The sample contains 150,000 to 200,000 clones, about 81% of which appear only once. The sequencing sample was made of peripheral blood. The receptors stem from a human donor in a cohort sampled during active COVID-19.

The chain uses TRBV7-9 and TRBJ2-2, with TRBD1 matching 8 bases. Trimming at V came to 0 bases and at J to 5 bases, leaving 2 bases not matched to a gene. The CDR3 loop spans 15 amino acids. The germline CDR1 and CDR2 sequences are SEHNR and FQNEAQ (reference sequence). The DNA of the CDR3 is TGTGCCAGCAGCTTAGCCAGGACAGGGACCGGGGAGCTGTTTTTT. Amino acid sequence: CASSLARTGTGELFF. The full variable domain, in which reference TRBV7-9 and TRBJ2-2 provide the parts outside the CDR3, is DTGVSQNPRHKITKRGQNVTFRCDPISEHNRLYWYRQTLGQGPEFLTYFQNEAQLEKSRLLSDRFSAERPKGSFSTLEIQRTEQGDSAMYLCASSLARTGTGELFFGEGSRLTVL.

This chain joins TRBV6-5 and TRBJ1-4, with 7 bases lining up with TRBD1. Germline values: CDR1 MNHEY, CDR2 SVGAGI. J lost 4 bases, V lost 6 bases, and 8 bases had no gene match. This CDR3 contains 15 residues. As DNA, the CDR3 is TGTGCCAGCAGAACAGGGGTAGGGGGTAATGAAAAACTGTTTTTT. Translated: CASRTGVGGNEKLFF.